The present T cell receptor (beta chain) was sequenced within a study of tumor T cells in aggressive B-cell lymphoma. The CDR3 consists of 14 residues. V was clipped by 5 bases and J by 4 bases, with 17 bases between them. The germline V gene has CDR1 GTSNPN and CDR2 SVGIG (reference sequence). This clone was recorded only once. This table comes from immunoSEQ multiplex PCR, and its TCRdb copy is limited to in-frame clones, with some not included. The sample includes fewer than 6,500 clones, more than 85% of them seen just once. This clonotype was sampled from an adult with diffuse large B cell lymphoma. V usage is TRBV30 and J usage is TRBJ1-1; D gene unclear. The sample consisted of tumor tissue. CDR3 protein: CAWDYGTVSTEAFF. The CDR3 DNA reads as TGTGCCTGGGACTATGGAACAGTCTCCACTGAAGCTTTCTTT.